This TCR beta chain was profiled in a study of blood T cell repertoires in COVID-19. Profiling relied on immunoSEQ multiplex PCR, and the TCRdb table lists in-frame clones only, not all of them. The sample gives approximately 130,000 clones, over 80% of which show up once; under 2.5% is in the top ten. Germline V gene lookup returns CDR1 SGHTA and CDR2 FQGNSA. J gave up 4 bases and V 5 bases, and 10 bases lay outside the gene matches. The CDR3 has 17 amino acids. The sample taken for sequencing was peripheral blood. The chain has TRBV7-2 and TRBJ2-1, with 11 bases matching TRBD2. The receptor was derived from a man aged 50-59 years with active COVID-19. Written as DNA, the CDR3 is TGTGCCAGCAGCATAAACCACCTAGCGGGGGGTTACAATGAGCAGTTCTTC. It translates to CASSINHLAGGYNEQFF.